This T cell receptor (beta chain) was sequenced in a study of cytomegalovirus exposure and HLA in healthy donors. V lost 1 base and J lost 14, with 14 bases in between. Germline-derived CDR1 and CDR2 are MDHEN and SYDVKM. This CDR3 spans 13 amino acids. The PCR ran on 60 Vbeta and 13 Jbeta primers. Using immunoSEQ multiplex PCR, the repertoire was profiled, and TCRdb retains in-frame clones only, with some absent. The sample consists of approximately 100,000 clones, around 60% of them appearing once. The sequenced material came from PBMCs. The chain uses TRBV28 and TRBJ1-4, with D tentatively TRBD1 (6 bases). This receptor was identified in a woman aged 50 to 60 in good health and CMV-seronegative. The CDR3 region has the DNA TGTGCCAGCAGTTTATCGGCCCAACAGGGTCTGTTTTTT. This translates into CASSLSAQQGLFF. The variable domain in full, with the rest retrieved from reference TRBV28 and TRBJ1-4, is DVKVTQSSRYLVKRTGEKVFLECVQDMDHENMFWYRQDPGLGLRLIYFSYDVKMKEKGDIPEGYSVSREKKERFSLILESASTNQTSMYLCASSLSAQQGLFFGSGTQLSVL.